Below, 20 T cell receptor beta chains from the same sample are listed, as sequenced in a study of blood T cell repertoires in COVID-19. Using immunoSEQ multiplex PCR, the repertoire was profiled, and TCRdb retains in-frame clones only, with some absent. The table lists some 170,000 clones, roughly 84% of them singletons. Material for sequencing was PBMCs or T cells enriched from blood (not recorded which). The receptor source for this set is a man over 45 who had recovered from COVID-19.

V usage is TRBV24-1 and J usage is TRBJ1-2; 11 nucleotides align to TRBD1. The CDR3 is 16 residues long. The V gene's germline CDR1 is KGHDR and CDR2 SFDVKD. V was clipped by 4 bases and J by 5 bases; unmatched bases: 8. The CDR3 protein is CATSDPGTGGLYGYTF. The CDR3 coding sequence is TGTGCCACCAGTGACCCTGGGACAGGGGGTTTGTATGGCTACACCTTC.

The genes are TRBV7-3 and TRBJ2-4, with 10 bases lining up with TRBD1. V lost 3 bases to trimming and J lost 7 bases; unmatched junction nucleotides: 3. The germline V gene has CDR1 SGHTA and CDR2 FQGTGA. The CDR3 spans 14 residues. In DNA, the CDR3 is TGTGCCAGCAGCTTCGGGACAGGGGCGAACATTCAGTACTTC. This codes for CASSFGTGANIQYF.

The chain uses TRBV5-1 and TRBJ2-5; weak D call: TRBD1 (6 bases). V lost 0 bases and J 5 bases, leaving 11 bases between the germline ends. The CDR3 length is 14 residues. Per the germline V gene, CDR1 is SGHRS and CDR2 is YFSETQ. The DNA for the CDR3 is TGCGCCAGCAGCTTGGTTGGGGGCAGTGAGACCCAGTACTTC. Protein: CASSLVGGSETQYF.

The chain joins TRBV18 to TRBJ2-1; TRBD2 matches 11 bases. The germline V gene encodes CDR1 KGHSH and CDR2 LQKENI. Trimming cost V 2 bases and J 7 bases; bases outside gene matches: 4. CDR3 length: 15 residues. The CDR3 spells CASSPTRTSGNEQFF. The CDR3 nucleotides read TGTGCCAGCTCACCAACTAGGACTAGCGGGAATGAGCAGTTCTTC.

This clone was seen at least ten times. V gene TRBV6-4 combines with J gene TRBJ1-1; D possibly corresponds to TRBD1 (6 bases). The CDR3 is 14 amino acids. CDR1 and CDR2 from the germline V gene are MRHNA and SNTAGT. V was cut by 8 bases and J by 5 bases, with 18 bases left in between. CDR3 in amino acids: CASRPEGGLTEAFF. As DNA, the CDR3 is TGTGCCAGCCGCCCCGAGGGGGGGCTAACTGAAGCTTTCTTT.

The chain links TRBV30 to TRBJ1-1; 7 bases map to TRBD1. This CDR3 is built from 13 residues. Germline V lookup: CDR1 GTSNPN, CDR2 SVGIG (reference sequence). With V trimmed by 3 bases and J by 2 bases, 3 bases remained unmatched. CDR3 in amino acids: CAWRGQINTEAFF. In nucleotides, the CDR3 is TGTGCCTGGAGGGGACAGATAAACACTGAAGCTTTCTTT.

This chain uses TRBV18 with TRBJ2-7; 7 nucleotides match TRBD1. Germline lookup yields CDR1 KGHSH and CDR2 LQKENI. The CDR3 is 14 amino acids. J lost 7 bases, V lost 1 base, and 7 bases had no gene match. This chain's CDR3 is CASSPRSPGGEQYF. CDR3 nucleotide sequence: TGTGCCAGCTCACCACGTTCCCCAGGGGGTGAGCAGTACTTC.

The chain joins TRBV2 to TRBJ1-3, with a weak D call TRBD1 (6 bases). Trimming left V 7 bases short and J 0 bases short, with 13 bases between. This CDR3 has 15 residues. Germline CDR1 is SNHLY and CDR2 is FYNNEI. This chain's CDR3 is CASTRTGISGNTIYF. The DNA of the CDR3 is TGTGCCAGCACCAGAACAGGGATCTCTGGAAACACCATATATTTT.

This chain connects TRBV5-1 to TRBJ1-2, with D tentatively TRBD1 (6 bases). V dropped 3 bases and J dropped 4 bases, with 19 bases sitting between them. Germline lookup yields CDR1 SGHRS and CDR2 YFSETQ. This CDR3 has 16 residues. The CDR3 is CASSSGTRTGTYGYTF. The CDR3 DNA reads as TGCGCCAGCAGCTCCGGCACCAGAACAGGGACCTATGGCTACACCTTC.

There are many counts of this clone. The chain is built from TRBV5-6 and TRBJ2-1; 11 bases are shared with TRBD2. This CDR3 comprises 17 residues. After removal of 4 bases from V and 7 bases from J, the junction contained 13 bases not matched to a gene. The germline V gene encodes CDR1 SGHDT and CDR2 YYEEEE. The CDR3 loop is CASSRGLAGLDVNEQFF. CDR3 in DNA: TGTGCCAGCAGCCGAGGACTAGCGGGTTTGGACGTAAATGAGCAGTTCTTC.

The chain couples TRBV10-3 to TRBJ1-5; TRBD1 agrees at 9 bases. The CDR3 sequence is 17 residues long. V lost 3 bases, J lost 2 bases, and 8 bases stayed unmatched. CDR1 and CDR2 (germline): ENHRY, SYGVKD. For the CDR3, the DNA is TGTGCCATCAGTGAACGCACAGGGGGCCGGGGCAATCAGCCCCAGCATTTT. Its protein product is CAISERTGGRGNQPQHF.

The rearrangement links TRBV5-1 to TRBJ1-1; D is perhaps TRBD1 (6 bases). This CDR3 spans 16 amino acids. Per germline, CDR1 SGHRS and CDR2 YFSETQ. V gave up 4 bases and J gave up 0 bases, with 16 bases separating them. This chain's CDR3 is CASSVERGQLNTEAFF. CDR3 coding DNA: TGCGCCAGCAGCGTTGAGCGTGGACAGCTGAACACTGAAGCTTTCTTT. The variable domain in full, completed from reference TRBV5-1 and TRBJ1-1, reads KAGVTQTPRYLIKTRGQQVTLSCSPISGHRSVSWYQQTPGQGLQFLFEYFSETQRNKGNFPGRFSGRQFSNSRSEMNVSTLELGDSALYLCASSVERGQLNTEAFFGQGTRLTVV.

V is TRBV15 and J is TRBJ1-3; perhaps TRBD1 as D (6 bases). V was cut by 4 bases and J by 0 bases, with 10 bases left in between. This CDR3 is 15 amino acids long. In germline, CDR1 is LNHNV, CDR2 YYDKDF (reference sequence). This CDR3 reads CATSIRTASGNTIYF. The CDR3 DNA follows: TGTGCCACCAGCATTAGGACAGCCTCTGGAAACACCATATATTTT.

This clone was found a few times. The chain recombines TRBV2 with TRBJ2-5; maybe TRBD2 (5 bases). Germline V CDR1 and CDR2: SNHLY, FYNNEI. CDR3 length equals 15 residues. Trimming removed 6 bases at V and 0 bases at J, with 14 bases between. This chain's CDR3 is CASSVDRGDQETQYF. For the CDR3, the DNA is TGTGCCAGCAGCGTGGATCGGGGAGACCAAGAGACCCAGTACTTC.

J is TRBJ2-5 and V is TRBV4-2, with D perhaps matching TRBD2 (6 bases). Deletions cut 1 base from V and 4 bases from J, with 13 bases between. CDR3 length: 15 amino acids. Germline loops: CDR1 LGHNA, CDR2 YNFKEQ. The CDR3 is CASSQVGGSGETQYF. The CDR3 DNA is TGTGCCAGCAGCCAAGTAGGAGGGTCTGGAGAGACCCAGTACTTC.

The chain employs TRBV5-6 and TRBJ1-4; unclear D gene. Trimming removed 4 bases at V and 0 bases at J, with 4 bases between. The germline V gene encodes CDR1 SGHDT and CDR2 YYEEEE. The length of the CDR3 is 13 residues. CDR3 sequence: CASSPATNEKLFF. The CDR3, as DNA: TGTGCCAGCAGCCCCGCAACTAATGAAAAACTGTTTTTT.

The genes are TRBV5-4 and TRBJ2-1; the D is unclear. With 2 bases removed from V and 0 bases from J, the gap between germline ends came to 15 bases. Germline V gives CDR1 SGHNT, CDR2 YYREEE (reference sequence). This CDR3 is 17 amino acids long. In DNA form, the CDR3 reads TGTGCCAGCAGCTTCTATTTCCGCGGTAGCTCCTACAATGAGCAGTTCTTC. This sequence encodes CASSFYFRGSSYNEQFF. Using reference TRBV5-4 and TRBJ2-1 for the parts outside the CDR3, the full variable domain is ETGVTQSPTHLIKTRGQQVTLRCSSQSGHNTVSWYQQALGQGPQFIFQYYREEENGRGNFPPRFSGLQFPNYSSELNVNALELDDSALYLCASSFYFRGSSYNEQFFGPGTRLTVL.

This clone is a singleton in its sample. The chain recombines TRBV20-1 with TRBJ1-1; D unresolved. CDR1 is DFQATT, CDR2 SNEGSKA, per germline (reference sequence). V lost 3 bases to trimming and J lost 0 bases, with 14 bases between them. The CDR3 spans 15 residues. CDR3 sequence: CSASIGSAMNTEAFF. The DNA of the CDR3 is TGCAGTGCTAGTATCGGGTCGGCTATGAACACTGAAGCTTTCTTT.

The rearrangement links TRBV7-9 to TRBJ1-4; D might be TRBD1 (6 bases). This CDR3 region has 16 residues. Germline CDR1 reads SEHNR; CDR2 reads FQNEAQ (reference sequence). Deletions cut 5 bases from V and 10 bases from J, with 23 bases between. The CDR3 DNA sequence: TGTGCCAGCAGCCAAGAGGATGGGGGCCCTAGGGTAAAACTGTTTTTT. This codes for CASSQEDGGPRVKLFF.

The chain carries TRBV19 and TRBJ2-7; tentative D call: TRBD2 (5 bases). The germline V and J ends were trimmed by 5 bases and 3 bases, with 17 bases remaining between them. The CDR3 sequence is 15 residues long. The germline gives CDR1 LNHDA, CDR2 SQIVND (reference sequence). CDR3 region: CASSPGPSGVYEQYF. DNA for the CDR3: TGTGCCAGTAGTCCGGGCCCGAGCGGTGTCTACGAGCAGTACTTC.